This entry concerns a single T cell receptor (beta chain). What this receptor recognizes is not known. Libraries were prepared through the immunoSEQ multiplex PCR assay. For the multiplex PCR, a mixture combining 60 forward primers for TCR Vbeta segments and 13 reverse primers for TCR Jbeta segments was used. A multiplex PCR assay on genomic DNA amplified the CDR3 region of rearranged TCR beta genes. On the Illumina HiSeq System, the amplified TCR beta libraries were sequenced as 87-base-pair reads. As for how the authors treated the data: A later analysis counted about 80 million unique TCR beta chains across the 650 to 800 repertoires, and 10 million to 12 million of these chains were shared by at least two donors. Raw reads were error-corrected and collapsed into unique sequences by a nearest-neighbor algorithm in which closely related sequences were merged to remove PCR and sequencing errors. Alignment of CDR3 sequences to IMGT reference sequences was used to assign V, D and J gene segments. Each retained sequence needed at least a six-nucleotide match to both a V gene segment and a J gene segment. Rearrangements were classified as productive when the CDR3 lacked stop codons and remained in frame with V and J, and all other rearrangements were classified as non-productive. CDR3 was defined by IMGT convention, running from the second conserved V-encoded cysteine to the conserved J-encoded phenylalanine. The earlier analysis of some 600 of the donors excluded sequences that lacked an unambiguous match to a single V gene segment. An earlier analysis of a few hundred of the donors classified V segments as functional when productive rearrangements were above 56.7% and as segregating when the standard deviation between donors was above 5%. A statistical classification framework was built for diagnosing cytomegalovirus status from the catalog of TCR beta chain sequences. V and J gene assignment, in a later analysis, came from comparing TCR nucleotide sequences with IMGT/GENE-DB human TR gene sequences. The TCRdist pipeline was used in a later analysis to assign CDR3 sequences and most-parsimonious VDJ recombination scenarios. In a later analysis, every TCR beta chain was defined by the combination of its CDR3 amino acid sequence and its V-gene family, and reads without a unique V-gene family were dropped. A later analysis removed 550 to 700 highly shared, low-generation-probability nucleotide sequences to deal with suspected cross-contamination and a sequencing artifact. A later analysis calculated a clonal expansion index for each public chain from normalized within-repertoire ranks of inferred template counts. A later analysis computed generation probabilities with a VDJ recombination model fitted to out-of-frame rearrangements, and checked the results against IGoR. In a later analysis, hypergeometric tests were used to score TCR-TCR, TCR-HLA and TCR-CMV co-occurrence, with a repertoire-size bias correction applied to TCR pairs. A later analysis estimated false discovery rates by permuting HLA or CMV assignments 20 times. In a later analysis, co-occurring TCRs were grouped using DBSCAN, and TCRdist sequence similarity was added for clustering within HLA-allele-positive subsets. Repertoires with fewer than 30,000 or more than 120,000 public chains were left out of co-occurrence clustering, as were about 5 repertoires with anomalous nucleotide sharing. The table comes from immuneACCESS by way of TCRdb, which keeps in-frame sequences with V and J called. Part of the clones is missing from these tables; in studies checked, under half for an unresolved V gene and the rest for unknown reasons. V, J and clone size were drawn from that table, and D and trimming were deduced from the DNA. The data table for this sample lists roughly 41,000 clones. The ten largest clonotypes hold under 1.3% of the sample.

In total, roughly 670 healthy bone marrow donors made up the cohort. All cohort members were sampled while nominally healthy, although unrecorded immune exposures were likely present. The donor tested CMV seronegative, placing the donor among the 350 or so seronegative members of the cohort. Each donor provided a peripheral blood sample, and peripheral blood mononuclear cells were used for TCR beta sequencing. The Qiagen DNeasy Blood Extraction Kit was used to extract genomic DNA from the blood cell samples. This entry belongs to a study of cytomegalovirus exposure and HLA in healthy donors (dated by TCRdb to 2017 to 2019). In the study overall: In an earlier analysis of 550 to 750 of the donors, 276 Gb of sequence data and approximately 100 million unique TCR beta sequences from approximately 180 million T cells were reported. An early release covering over 500 HLA-typed donors comprised 250 to 350 gigabases of sequencing data and roughly 86 million unique TCR sequences. Among the roughly 400 genotyped donors, 75% to 90% belonged to the genetic ancestry cluster associated with self-reported Caucasian donors. The study aimed to test whether cataloging public T cell receptors could reveal signatures of past pathogen exposure. The T cell repertoires of 666 subjects were profiled by immunosequencing and related to cytomegalovirus serostatus. A separate validation cohort of 90 to 150 different subjects was used in addition to the 666-subject first cohort. The study combined high-throughput TCR immunosequencing, statistical association of individual TCRs with disease status, and machine learning to predict cytomegalovirus infection status. In a later analysis, previously published TCR beta repertoires from hundreds of donors were re-analyzed and high-resolution HLA genotyping was added so that TCR occurrence patterns could be studied. In the later analysis, no new phenotypic data were used to find candidate immune exposures; instead, reliance was placed on TCR beta sequences and their occurrence across donors. In an earlier analysis of 550 to 700 of the donors, high-throughput TCR beta sequencing was used to judge whether each TCR beta V gene segment behaved as functional or pseudogenic. Alongside the repertoire data, information on donor age, sex, ethnicity and CMV serostatus was compiled. A later genetic analysis used genome-wide SNP genotypes for about 65% of the 666 donors, treating that subset as a discovery cohort. All discovery cohort repertoires had been generated on a single sequencing platform. HLA typing included class I and class II loci at four-digit resolution. Typing coverage varied by locus: about 629-640 donors for A, B, C, DRB1 and DQB1; 500 to 550 for DQA1; nearly 610 for DPA1; roughly 470 for DPB1. A few DR-DQ haplotypes were handled as single units for association and clustering because linkage in the cohort was strong. Across about 380 genotyped donors of the cohort, an average of about 240,000 unique TCR beta nucleotide sequences per donor were sequenced, and roughly a sixth of those sequences were non-productive.

Broad study findings and their caveats: According to a later analysis, most CMV-associated TCR beta chains appeared to be HLA-restricted, and the HLA associations seemed to be driven largely by CMV exposure. Presence/absence analyses assumed roughly uniform sequencing depth across donors, an assumption that may not hold. It was suggested by the authors that the approach could potentially be generalized to other disease states and immunological phenotypes. Only TCR beta chains were sequenced in this cohort, and the absence of alpha or paired-chain data limited detectable features. Several of the top co-occurrence clusters appeared to be linked to parvovirus B19, influenza, CMV and Epstein-Barr virus, according to a later analysis. V-gene and J-gene trimming of TCR beta chains was associated with a missense DCLRE1C variant in a later genetic analysis, and the association was replicated in an independent cohort. According to a later analysis, TCR association rates differed among HLA loci, with DRB1 alleles showing the most associated TCRs and HLA-C alleles showing the fewest. A further reported finding was that TCR beta sequences accurately predicted the HLA-A and HLA-B alleles for most subjects in the first cohort. In vitro tests confirmed that three of the cytomegalovirus-associated TCR beta chains recognize cytomegalovirus antigens. According to a later genetic analysis, donors in an Asian-associated ancestry cluster had fewer N-insertions in productive TCRs than the approximately 700-donor mean. The earlier analysis of 587 of the donors excluded 15 to 20 rarely observed V segments, including chromosome 9 orphons, because counts were too low. Most TCR sequences were seen in very few donors, while some public TCRs were found in many individuals. Correlated functional status among segregating V segments might be attributable to linkage disequilibrium, but an unknown experimental factor could not be ruled out. Compared with equally common non-associated chains, HLA-associated TCR beta chains in a later analysis were more clonally expanded and had lower generation probabilities. Some IMGT-functional V segments, including TRBV6-2 and TRBV6-3, could not be distinguished by the 87-base-pair reads and were therefore excluded. A later analysis associated 16,951 TCR beta sequences with specific HLA alleles at a false discovery rate of 0.05. The only immune exposure information available for the cohort was CMV serostatus. Cytomegalovirus status was reported to be diagnosed by the classifier with high specificity and sensitivity in both the original and validation cohorts. In the study, about 150 TCR beta chains were listed as associated with cytomegalovirus. Because HLA typing was unavailable for some donors at each locus, only the typed subset was used in association tests. An earlier analysis of approximately 530 of the donors showed that most TCR beta V segments appeared in productive rearrangements either about 87% or about 30% of the time, which broadly matched IMGT annotations. A group of highly shared sequence variants was considered likely to be a technical artifact of the sequencing pipeline. Assigning TCR associations to individual alleles was difficult when HLA alleles, especially DR and DQ, strongly co-occurred.

Between the V and J ends, shortened by 2 bases and 7 bases respectively, the junction contains 12 bases. The CDR3 runs 14 residues from the cysteine to the phenylalanine. Of all the DNA, just the CDR3 is kept, 42 bases in frame from base 1. Sequences KGHSH (CDR1) and LQKENI (CDR2) are obtained from the germline V gene. Source material: PBMCs. This TCR was recovered from a woman aged 40 to 55 in good health and CMV-seronegative. The chain is assembled from TRBV18 and TRBJ2-1, and the D gene may be TRBD2, 6 bases matching. The CDR3 reads CASSPGTGYNEQFF. The sequence in DNA is TGTGCCAGCTCACCAGGGACTGGTTATAATGAGCAGTTCTTC.